This is a list of T cell receptor beta chains from one sample in a study of lymphopenia after photon versus proton radiotherapy. Sequencing used immunoSEQ multiplex PCR; TCRdb keeps in-frame clones, though not all of them. The data contain some 25,000 clones, around four fifths of them seen just once; the ten biggest clones take up roughly 3.5%. Sequencing was performed on peripheral blood, taken from a patient treated with photon-based radiotherapy. These receptors came from a woman between 50 and 59 years old with pancreatic cancer. Each CDR3 is given with its conserved first and last residue. Each record gives: clone size, D gene, J gene, V gene, CDR3 DNA, CDR3 protein. A D gene is named only where the DNA matches it firmly. Expanded clones get a size class; other rows say once, few or many, or leave the size out.

size: -
D: -
J: TRBJ2-1
V: TRBV5-1
DNA: TGCGCCAGCAGCCAACACGGACAGCGCTCGTTCAATGAGCAGTTCTTC
CDR3: CASSQHGQRSFNEQFF

size: -
D: TRBD2
J: TRBJ2-3
V: TRBV27
DNA: TGTGCCAGCAGTTTCCAGAGCGGGAGAGGGGGCACAGATACGCAGTATTTT
CDR3: CASSFQSGRGGTDTQYF

size: -
D: -
J: TRBJ1-5
V: TRBV19
DNA: TGTGCCAGTAGTAACGGTTTCAATCAGCCCCAGCATTTT
CDR3: CASSNGFNQPQHF

size: -
D: TRBD1
J: TRBJ2-1
V: TRBV6-5
DNA: TGTGCCAGCAGCCCACGACAGGGGACGGGGAATGAGCAGTTCTTC
CDR3: CASSPRQGTGNEQFF

size: -
D: TRBD1
J: TRBJ2-2
V: TRBV7-2
DNA: TGTGCCAGCAGCTCGGACAGGGGAGCCGGGGAGCTGTTTTTT
CDR3: CASSSDRGAGELFF

size: -
D: -
J: TRBJ1-1
V: TRBV10-2
DNA: TGCGCCAGCAGTCAGGACAGGAACACTGAAGCTTTCTTT
CDR3: CASSQDRNTEAFF

size: -
D: TRBD1
J: TRBJ2-7
V: TRBV28
DNA: TGTGCCAGCAGTTTCTGGACAGGATTACACTACGAGCAGTACTTC
CDR3: CASSFWTGLHYEQYF

size: once
D: TRBD2
J: TRBJ2-1
V: TRBV19
DNA: TGTGCCAGTGGTCGGACTAGCGGGAAGTACAATGAGCAGTTCTTC
CDR3: CASGRTSGKYNEQFF

size: -
D: -
J: TRBJ2-7
V: TRBV6-6
DNA: TGTGCCAGCAGTCCCCCCCGAAACTCCTACGAGCAGTACTTC
CDR3: CASSPPRNSYEQYF

size: -
D: -
J: TRBJ2-1
V: TRBV6-1
DNA: TGTGCCAGCAGTGAAGATAGTAAGGGCCTAAGGGAGCAGTTCTTC
CDR3: CASSEDSKGLREQFF

size: -
D: -
J: TRBJ2-6
V: TRBV13
DNA: TGTGCCAGCAGCTTAGGCAGGGAAGGGTCCTACTCTGGGGCCAACGTCCTGACTTTC
CDR3: CASSLGREGSYSGANVLTF

size: -
D: TRBD2
J: TRBJ2-1
V: TRBV5-4
DNA: TGTGCCAGCAGTTATATACTAGCGGTGTCCTACAATGAGCAGTTCTTC
CDR3: CASSYILAVSYNEQFF

size: -
D: -
J: TRBJ2-7
V: TRBV6-1
DNA: TGTGCCAGCAGCCAGGGTGCCGAGCAGTACTTC
CDR3: CASSQGAEQYF

size: -
D: -
J: TRBJ1-5
V: TRBV6-1
DNA: TGTGCCAGCAGTTATCTGACGGCCAATCAGCCCCAGCATTTT
CDR3: CASSYLTANQPQHF

size: -
D: -
J: TRBJ1-5
V: TRBV2
DNA: TGTGCCAGCAGTCCGGACGGGACTAGCAATCAGCCCCAGCATTTT
CDR3: CASSPDGTSNQPQHF

size: once
D: -
J: TRBJ2-2
V: TRBV10-1
DNA: TGCGCCAGCAGCCGGGGGATGAACACCGGGGAGCTGTTTTTT
CDR3: CASSRGMNTGELFF

size: -
D: -
J: TRBJ1-3
V: TRBV6-5
DNA: TGTGCCACCCGGGCCTCTGGAAACACCATATATTTT
CDR3: CATRASGNTIYF

size: -
D: TRBD2
J: TRBJ2-3
V: TRBV19
DNA: TGTGCCAGTAGTACTAGCGGGAGCACAGATACGCAGTATTTT
CDR3: CASSTSGSTDTQYF

size: -
D: TRBD2
J: TRBJ2-1
V: TRBV6-6
DNA: TGTGCCAGCAGTCCCTCAGGTAGCGGGAGGGCCAATGAGCAGTTCTTC
CDR3: CASSPSGSGRANEQFF

size: -
D: -
J: TRBJ2-2
V: TRBV6-5
DNA: TGTGCCAGCATTTCCCACACCGGGGAGCTGTTTTTT
CDR3: CASISHTGELFF

size: -
D: -
J: TRBJ1-4
V: TRBV19
DNA: TGTGCCAGTAGCCCACAGGGCTCTTCTAATGAAAAACTGTTTTTT
CDR3: CASSPQGSSNEKLFF

size: -
D: -
J: TRBJ2-1
V: TRBV18
DNA: TGTGCCAGCTCGCTCGTAGGGGCCGGAGAGCAGTTCTTC
CDR3: CASSLVGAGEQFF

size: -
D: -
J: TRBJ2-3
V: TRBV4-3
DNA: TGCGCCAGCAGCCAGAGAGCGACAGGCACAGATACGCAGTATTTT
CDR3: CASSQRATGTDTQYF